The following is a T cell receptor beta chain sequence with its context. Its antigen remains unidentified. Sequencing used immunoSEQ multiplex PCR; TCRdb keeps in-frame clones, though not all of them. The table records fewer than 900,000 clones, approximately 88% of them present only once. Treatment in this sample: some 20 received Ad26.COV2.S at low or high dose, single or two shots; 5 received placebo; per-sample allocation not given. Repertoires come from day 63 after the first vaccine or placebo injection. The sample belongs to a study of Ad26.COV2.S vaccination and SARS-CoV-2 variants. Study at large: Into the muscle, Ad26.COV2.S was dosed once or twice, 56 days apart. General observations from the study: Vaccine recipients and placebo recipients showed similar non-spike TCR breadth. Analytic work on TCR breadth and depth might have understated the full extent of total T cell responses.

The CDR3 is 16 amino acids. The sequence was obtained from a person aged 18-60 years who received the Ad26.COV2.S COVID-19 vaccine or a placebo. The genes are TRBV21-1 and TRBJ2-5; the table gives TRBD1 as D, unverified against the DNA. TRBV21-1 is an annotated pseudogene. The input for sequencing was peripheral blood, taken in a trial of Ad26.COV2.S vaccine versus placebo. The CDR3 sequence: CASSIRTGPYQETQYF. The CDR3 nucleotides read TGTGCCAGCAGCATCAGGACAGGCCCGTACCAAGAGACCCAGTACTTC.